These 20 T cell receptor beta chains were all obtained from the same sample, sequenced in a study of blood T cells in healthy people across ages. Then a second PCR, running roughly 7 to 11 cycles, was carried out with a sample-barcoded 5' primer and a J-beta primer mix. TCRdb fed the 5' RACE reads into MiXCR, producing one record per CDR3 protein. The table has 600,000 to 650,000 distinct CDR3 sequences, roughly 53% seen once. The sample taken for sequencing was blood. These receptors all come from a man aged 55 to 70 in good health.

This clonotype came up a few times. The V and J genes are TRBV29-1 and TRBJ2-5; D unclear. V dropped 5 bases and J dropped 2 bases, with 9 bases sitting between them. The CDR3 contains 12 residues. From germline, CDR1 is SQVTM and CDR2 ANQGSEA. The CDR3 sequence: CSVIGIQETQYF. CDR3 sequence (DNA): TGCAGCGTTATTGGGATTCAAGAGACCCAGTACTTC.

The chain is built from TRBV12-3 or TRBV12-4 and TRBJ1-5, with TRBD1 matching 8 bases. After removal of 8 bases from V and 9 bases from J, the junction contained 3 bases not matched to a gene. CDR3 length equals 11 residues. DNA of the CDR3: TGTGCCAGCTCCGGACAGGGGCCCCAGCATTTT. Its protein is CASSGQGPQHF.

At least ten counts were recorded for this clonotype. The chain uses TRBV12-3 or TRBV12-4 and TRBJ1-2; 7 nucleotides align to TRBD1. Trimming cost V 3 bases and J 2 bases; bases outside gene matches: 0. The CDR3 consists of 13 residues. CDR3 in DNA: TGTGCCAGCAGTTTGGACAGGAACTATGGCTACACCTTC. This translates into CASSLDRNYGYTF.

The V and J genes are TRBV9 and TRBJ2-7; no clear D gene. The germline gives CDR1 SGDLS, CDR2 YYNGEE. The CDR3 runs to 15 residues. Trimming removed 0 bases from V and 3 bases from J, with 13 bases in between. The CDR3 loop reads CASSVDHTAFYEQYF. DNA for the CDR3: TGTGCCAGCAGCGTAGATCACACGGCCTTCTACGAGCAGTACTTC.

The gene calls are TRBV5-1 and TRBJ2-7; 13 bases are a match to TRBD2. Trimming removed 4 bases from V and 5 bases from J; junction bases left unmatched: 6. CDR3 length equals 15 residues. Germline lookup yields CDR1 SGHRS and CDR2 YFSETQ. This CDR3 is CASSPGLAGANEQYF. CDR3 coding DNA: TGCGCCAGCAGCCCCGGACTAGCGGGGGCAAACGAGCAGTACTTC. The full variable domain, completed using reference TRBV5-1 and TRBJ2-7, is KAGVTQTPRYLIKTRGQQVTLSCSPISGHRSVSWYQQTPGQGLQFLFEYFSETQRNKGNFPGRFSGRQFSNSRSEMNVSTLELGDSALYLCASSPGLAGANEQYFGPGTRLTVT.

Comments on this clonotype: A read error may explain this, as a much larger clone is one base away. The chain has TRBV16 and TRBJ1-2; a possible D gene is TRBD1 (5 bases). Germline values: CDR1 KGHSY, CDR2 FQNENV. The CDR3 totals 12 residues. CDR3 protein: CTSSPDSYGYTF. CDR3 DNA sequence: TGTACCAGCAGCCCCGACAGCTATGGCTACACCTTC.

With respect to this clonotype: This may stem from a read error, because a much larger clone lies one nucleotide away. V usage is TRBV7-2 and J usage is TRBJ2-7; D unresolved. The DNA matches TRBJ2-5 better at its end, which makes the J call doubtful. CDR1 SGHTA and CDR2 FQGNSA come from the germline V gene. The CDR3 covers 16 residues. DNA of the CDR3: TGTGCCAGCAGCTTAGGGCTGGGTCTGGATTTGGGGACCCAGTACTTC. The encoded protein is CASSLGLGLDLGTQYF.

DNA of the CDR3: TGTGCCACCGGCGCCAGGGAGCTTCGGGATACGCAGTATTTT. This codes for CATGARELRDTQYF. The J gene is TRBJ2-3, the V gene TRBV10-3; possibly TRBD1 or TRBD2 for D (5 bases each). Germline-derived CDR1 and CDR2 are ENHRY and SYGVKD. This CDR3 has 14 residues. The ends were cut back, 10 bases at V and 6 bases at J, with 20 bases in the middle.

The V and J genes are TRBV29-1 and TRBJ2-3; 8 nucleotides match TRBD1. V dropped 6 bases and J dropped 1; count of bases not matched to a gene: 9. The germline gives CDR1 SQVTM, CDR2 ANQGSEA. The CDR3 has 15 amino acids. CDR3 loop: CSVGTGTGRTDTQYF. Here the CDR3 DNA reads TGCAGCGTAGGAACCGGGACAGGTCGCACAGATACGCAGTATTTT.

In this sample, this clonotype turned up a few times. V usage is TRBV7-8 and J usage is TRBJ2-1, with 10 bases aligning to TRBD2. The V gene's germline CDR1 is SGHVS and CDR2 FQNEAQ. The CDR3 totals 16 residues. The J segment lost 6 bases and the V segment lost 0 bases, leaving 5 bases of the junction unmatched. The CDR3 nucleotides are TGTGCCAGCAGCTTAGCGAATAGCGGGGGGCCCAATGAGCAGTTCTTC. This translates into CASSLANSGGPNEQFF.

CDR3 protein: CSARGGFYGYTF. The CDR3 DNA follows: TGCAGTGCTAGGGGGGGGTTCTATGGCTACACCTTC. This chain connects TRBV20-1 to TRBJ1-2; D perhaps matches TRBD1 (5 bases). The CDR3 has 12 amino acids. Germline V gene data show CDR1 as DFQATT and CDR2 as SNEGSKA (reference sequence). Trimming left V 3 bases short and J 4 bases short, with 9 bases between.

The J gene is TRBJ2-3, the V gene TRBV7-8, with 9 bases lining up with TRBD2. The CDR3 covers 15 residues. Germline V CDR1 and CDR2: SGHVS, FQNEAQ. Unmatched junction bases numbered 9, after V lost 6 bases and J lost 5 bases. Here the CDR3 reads CASRVGLAGGDTQYF. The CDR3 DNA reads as TGTGCCAGCAGAGTGGGACTAGCTGGGGGAGATACGCAGTATTTT.

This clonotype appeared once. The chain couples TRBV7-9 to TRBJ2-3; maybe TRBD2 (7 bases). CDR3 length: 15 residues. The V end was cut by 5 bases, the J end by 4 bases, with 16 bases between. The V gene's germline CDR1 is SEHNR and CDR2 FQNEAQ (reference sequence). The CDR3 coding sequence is TGTGCCAGCAGCCCCTGGGGGGGGGCCCCAGATACGCAGTATTTT. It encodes CASSPWGGAPDTQYF. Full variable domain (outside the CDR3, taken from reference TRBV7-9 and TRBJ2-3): DTGVSQNPRHKITKRGQNVTFRCDPISEHNRLYWYRQTLGQGPEFLTYFQNEAQLEKSRLLSDRFSAERPKGSFSTLEIQRTEQGDSAMYLCASSPWGGAPDTQYFGPGTRLTVL.

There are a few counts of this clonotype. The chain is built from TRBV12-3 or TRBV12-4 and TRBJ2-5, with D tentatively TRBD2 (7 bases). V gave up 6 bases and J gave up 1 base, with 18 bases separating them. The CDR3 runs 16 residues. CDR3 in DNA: TGTGCCAGCAGGAGGGGGGCGGGGGTCATCCAAGAGACCCAGTACTTC. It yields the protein CASRRGAGVIQETQYF.

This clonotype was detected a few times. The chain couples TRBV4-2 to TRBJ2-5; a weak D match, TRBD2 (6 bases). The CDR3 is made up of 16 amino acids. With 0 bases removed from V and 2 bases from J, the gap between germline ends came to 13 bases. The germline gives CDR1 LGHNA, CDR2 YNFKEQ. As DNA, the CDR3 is TGTGCCAGCAGCCAAGATCAGGGTAGCGGACAAGAGACCCAGTACTTC. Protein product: CASSQDQGSGQETQYF.

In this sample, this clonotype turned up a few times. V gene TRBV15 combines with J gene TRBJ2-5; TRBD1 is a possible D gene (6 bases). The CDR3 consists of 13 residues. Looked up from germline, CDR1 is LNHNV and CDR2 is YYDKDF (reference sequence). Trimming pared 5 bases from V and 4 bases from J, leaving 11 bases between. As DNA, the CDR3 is TGTGCCACCAGCTGGGCAGGGGCAGAGACCCAGTACTTC. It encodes CATSWAGAETQYF.

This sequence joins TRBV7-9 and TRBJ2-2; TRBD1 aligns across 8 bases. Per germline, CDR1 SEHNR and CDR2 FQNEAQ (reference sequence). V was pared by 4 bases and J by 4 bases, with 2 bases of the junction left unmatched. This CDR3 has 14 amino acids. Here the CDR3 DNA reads TGTGCCAGCAGCTCACAGGGGGGCACCGGGGAGCTGTTTTTT. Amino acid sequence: CASSSQGGTGELFF.

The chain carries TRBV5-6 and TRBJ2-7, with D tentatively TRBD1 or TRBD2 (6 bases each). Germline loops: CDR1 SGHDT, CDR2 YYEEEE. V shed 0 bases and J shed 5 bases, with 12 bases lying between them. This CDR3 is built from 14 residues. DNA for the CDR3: TGTGCCAGCAGCTTGGGGGGGGCACGGAACGAGCAGTACTTC. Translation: CASSLGGARNEQYF.

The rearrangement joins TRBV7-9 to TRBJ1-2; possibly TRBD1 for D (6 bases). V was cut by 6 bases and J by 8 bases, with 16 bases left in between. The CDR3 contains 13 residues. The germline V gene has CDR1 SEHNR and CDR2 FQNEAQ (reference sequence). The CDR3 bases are TGTGCCAGCAGATCCAGGGGATCTCGGGGCTACACCTTC. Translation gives CASRSRGSRGYTF. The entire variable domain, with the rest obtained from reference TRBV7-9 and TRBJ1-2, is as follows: DTGVSQNPRHKITKRGQNVTFRCDPISEHNRLYWYRQTLGQGPEFLTYFQNEAQLEKSRLLSDRFSAERPKGSFSTLEIQRTEQGDSAMYLCASRSRGSRGYTFGSGTRLTVV.

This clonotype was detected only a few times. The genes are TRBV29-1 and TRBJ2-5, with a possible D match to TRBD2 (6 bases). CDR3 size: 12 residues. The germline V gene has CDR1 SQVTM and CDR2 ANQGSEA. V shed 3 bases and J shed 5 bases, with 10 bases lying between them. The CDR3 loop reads CSVDWGLETQYF. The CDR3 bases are TGCAGCGTTGATTGGGGACTGGAGACCCAGTACTTC.